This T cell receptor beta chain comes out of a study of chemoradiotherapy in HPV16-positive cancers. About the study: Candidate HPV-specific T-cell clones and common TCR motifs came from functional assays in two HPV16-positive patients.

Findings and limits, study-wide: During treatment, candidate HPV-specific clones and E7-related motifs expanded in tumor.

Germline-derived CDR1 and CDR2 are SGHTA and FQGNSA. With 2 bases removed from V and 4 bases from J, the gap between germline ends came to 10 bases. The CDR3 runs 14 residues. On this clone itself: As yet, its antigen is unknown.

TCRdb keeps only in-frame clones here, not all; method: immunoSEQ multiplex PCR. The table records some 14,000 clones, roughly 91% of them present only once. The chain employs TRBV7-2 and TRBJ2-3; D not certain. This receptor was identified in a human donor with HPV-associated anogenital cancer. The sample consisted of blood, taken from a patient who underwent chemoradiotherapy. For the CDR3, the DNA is TGTGCCAGCAGCTTAAGTATTGGCGCAGATACGCAGTATTTT. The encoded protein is CASSLSIGADTQYF. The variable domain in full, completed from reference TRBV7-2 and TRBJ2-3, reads GAGVSQSPSNKVTEKGKDVELRCDPISGHTALYWYRQSLGQGLEFLIYFQGNSAPDKSGLPSDRFSAERTGGSVSTLTIQRTQQEDSAVYLCASSLSIGADTQYFGPGTRLTVL.